Shown below are 5 T cell receptor beta chains from a single sample sequenced in a study of memory CD4+ T cells and cytomegalovirus serostatus. Produced via immunoSEQ multiplex PCR; TCRdb's table is partial and in-frame only. The sample has 48,000 or so clones, over 75% seen once. Single viable CD3+CD4+CD8-CD45RO+ cells were sorted as the memory CD4+ T cells. The sequencing sample was made of memory CD4+ T cells from blood. All receptors derive from an adult in good health and CMV-seronegative.

CDR3 residues: CASTAPPGTYGYTF. The CDR3 DNA is TGTGCCAGCACCGCACCCCCTGGGACCTATGGCTACACCTTC. The chain employs TRBV6-5 and TRBJ1-2; possible D gene TRBD1, 5 bases. Germline V gene lookup returns CDR1 MNHEY and CDR2 SVGAGI. Trimming removed 7 bases at V and 4 bases at J, with 16 bases between. The CDR3 length is 14 residues.

This chain uses TRBV2 with TRBJ1-2; D might be TRBD1 (6 bases). The CDR3 covers 13 residues. V lost 6 bases and J lost 9, with 17 bases in between. Germline V gene lookup returns CDR1 SNHLY and CDR2 FYNNEI. The CDR3 sequence: CASSLGQSARYTF. In DNA form, the CDR3 reads TGTGCCAGCAGCCTGGGACAATCAGCCCGCTACACCTTC.

As for this clone: The sample holds other DNA sequences that translate to the same CDR3. This sequence joins TRBV6-5 and TRBJ1-5; D possibly corresponds to TRBD1 (6 bases). The CDR3 has 12 residues. Trimming left V 6 bases short and J 4 bases short, with 7 bases between. Germline values: CDR1 MNHEY, CDR2 SVGAGI. The DNA of the CDR3 is TGTGCCAGCAGAGGGGGGAATCAGCCCCAGCATTTT. Protein product: CASRGGNQPQHF.

This chain joins TRBV10-1 and TRBJ2-7, with D maybe TRBD1 (7 bases). Trimming cost V 8 bases and J 1 base, with 12 bases left between them. The germline V gene has CDR1 WNHNN and CDR2 SYGVQD (reference sequence). This CDR3 spans 13 amino acids. The CDR3 nucleotides are TGCGCCAGCGGGAGGACAGGTTCCTACGAGCAGTACTTC. Encoded protein: CASGRTGSYEQYF.

The chain uses TRBV15 and TRBJ1-5; D might be TRBD1 (5 bases). This CDR3 region has 16 residues. V was shortened by 4 bases and J by 1 base, with 14 bases between the two germline ends. CDR1 and CDR2 from the germline V gene are LNHNV and YYDKDF (reference sequence). The CDR3 DNA follows: TGTGCCACCAGCATCTCAGGGTTCTGGAGCAATCAGCCCCAGCATTTT. Its translation: CATSISGFWSNQPQHF.